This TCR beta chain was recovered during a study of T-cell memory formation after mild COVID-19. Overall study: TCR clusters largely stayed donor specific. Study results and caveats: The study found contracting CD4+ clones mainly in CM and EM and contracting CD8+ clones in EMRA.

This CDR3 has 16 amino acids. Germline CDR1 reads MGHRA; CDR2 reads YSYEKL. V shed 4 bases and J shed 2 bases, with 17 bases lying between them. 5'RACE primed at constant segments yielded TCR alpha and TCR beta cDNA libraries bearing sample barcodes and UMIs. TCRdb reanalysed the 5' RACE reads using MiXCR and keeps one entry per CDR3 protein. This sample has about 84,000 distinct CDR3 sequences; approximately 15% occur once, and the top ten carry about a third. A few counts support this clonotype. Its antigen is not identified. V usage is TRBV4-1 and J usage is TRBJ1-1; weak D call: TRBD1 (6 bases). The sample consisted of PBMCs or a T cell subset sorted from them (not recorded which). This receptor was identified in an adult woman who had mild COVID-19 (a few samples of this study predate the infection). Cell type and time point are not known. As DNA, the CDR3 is TGCGCCAGCAGCCCCCACACAGGGAATAGCAACACTGAAGCTTTCTTT. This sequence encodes CASSPHTGNSNTEAFF.